Listed here are 24 T cell receptor beta chains from one sample, sequenced in a study of control samples from healthy donors and cancer patients. Assay used: immunoSEQ multiplex PCR; TCRdb lists only in-frame clones, some missing. The table includes 70,000 to 100,000 clones, 80% to 90% detected once. What was sequenced was PBMCs. These receptors were obtained from an older woman with head and neck cancer.

This chain uses TRBV9 with TRBJ2-1; the match to TRBD2 covers 12 bases. Trimming removed 0 bases from V and 7 bases from J; junction bases left unmatched: 11. CDR3 length: 18 amino acids. In germline, CDR1 is SGDLS, CDR2 YYNGEE. Here the CDR3 reads CASSVGRLAGGLGNEQFF. The CDR3 bases are TGTGCCAGCAGCGTAGGAAGGCTAGCGGGAGGGTTGGGGAATGAGCAGTTCTTC.

Remarks on this clone: Other DNA sequences of this sample code for an identical CDR3. The chain joins TRBV19 to TRBJ1-2, with D unresolved. Germline V CDR1 and CDR2: LNHDA, SQIVND (reference sequence). This CDR3 is 14 amino acids long. V shed 3 bases and J shed 5 bases, with 13 bases lying between them. Here the CDR3 reads CASSIRVRDYGYTF. The CDR3 region has the DNA TGTGCCAGTAGTATCCGAGTGCGAGATTATGGCTACACCTTC.

This chain joins TRBV7-8 and TRBJ2-2, with TRBD2 matching 13 bases. Germline V lookup: CDR1 SGHVS, CDR2 FQNEAQ. With 5 bases clipped from V and 4 bases from J, the junction kept 4 bases outside the gene matches. The CDR3 length is 16 residues. The CDR3 DNA follows: TGTGCCAGCAGCCTGCGGACTAGCGGGAGCACCGGGGAGCTGTTTTTT. This sequence encodes CASSLRTSGSTGELFF.

With respect to this clone: An end of the junction differs from the germline gene, which may be a read error. The rearrangement links TRBV7-6 to TRBJ2-7; 10 nucleotides align to TRBD2. CDR1 SGHVS and CDR2 FNYEAQ come from the germline V gene. This CDR3 region has 13 residues. CDR3 bases: TGTGCCAGCAGCCTAGCGGGAGCCTACGAGCAGTACTTC. This codes for CASSLAGAYEQYF.

This chain connects TRBV19 to TRBJ1-1; D uncertain. CDR3 length: 15 amino acids. V lost 7 bases to trimming and J lost 0 bases, with 15 bases between them. CDR1 is LNHDA, CDR2 SQIVND, per germline (reference sequence). The CDR3 DNA sequence: TGTGCCAGTAAACTGGACTGGGGAATGAACACTGAAGCTTTCTTT. This translates into CASKLDWGMNTEAFF. The whole variable domain, filled in from reference TRBV19 and TRBJ1-1, reads DGGITQSPKYLFRKEGQNVTLSCEQNLNHDAMYWYRQDPGQGLRLIYYSQIVNDFQKGDIAEGYSVSREKKESFPLTVTSAQKNPTAFYLCASKLDWGMNTEAFFGQGTRLTVV.

The CDR3 loop reads CASSLGPGTLEQYF. CDR3 sequence (DNA): TGCGCCAGCAGCTTGGGGCCGGGGACCCTCGAGCAGTACTTC. This rearrangement joins TRBV5-1 to TRBJ2-7, with D tentatively TRBD1 or TRBD2 (5 bases each). In germline, CDR1 is SGHRS, CDR2 YFSETQ. CDR3 size: 14 residues. Trimming took off 0 bases at V and 6 bases at J, with 13 bases between the two ends.

This sequence joins TRBV2 and TRBJ2-6, with 9 nucleotides matching TRBD1. V gave up 7 bases and J gave up 0 bases; unmatched junction bases: 7. CDR1 is SNHLY, CDR2 FYNNEI, per germline. The CDR3 consists of 17 residues. The CDR3: CASISGTGFSGANVLTF. As DNA, the CDR3 is TGTGCCAGCATCTCCGGGACAGGGTTCTCTGGGGCCAACGTCCTGACTTTC.

The chain recombines TRBV3-1 (or the pseudogene TRBV3-2) with TRBJ2-1; 7 bases align to TRBD1. This CDR3 contains 15 residues. The trim removed 1 base at V and 3 bases at J, leaving 3 bases unmatched. From germline, CDR1 is LGHDT and CDR2 YNNKEL (reference sequence). CDR3 amino acids: CASSQGRDSYNEQFF. CDR3 nucleotide sequence: TGTGCCAGCAGCCAAGGCCGGGACAGCTACAATGAGCAGTTCTTC.

This clone was detected a few times. The chain has TRBV5-1 and TRBJ2-5; D remains ambiguous. The germline V gene encodes CDR1 SGHRS and CDR2 YFSETQ. The CDR3 length is 13 residues. The germline V and J ends were trimmed by 5 bases and 1 base, with 9 bases remaining between them. DNA for the CDR3: TGCGCCAGCAGACAAAATCTCCAAGAGACCCAGTACTTC. Its translation: CASRQNLQETQYF.

This clone was observed a few times. V gene TRBV4-1 combines with J gene TRBJ1-1; 8 bases are a match to TRBD1. V lost 4 bases, J lost 12 bases, and 10 bases stayed unmatched. In germline, CDR1 is MGHRA, CDR2 YSYEKL. The CDR3 extends over 13 amino acids. CDR3 nucleotides: TGCGCCAGCAGCCCAAGGACAGGGAGTATACCTTTCTTT. Translation: CASSPRTGSIPFF.

This chain connects TRBV21-1 to TRBJ1-1; TRBD1, the D gene given by the table, was not confirmed from the DNA. TRBV21-1 is a pseudogene. The CDR3 length is 16 residues. CDR3 protein: CASSKGSGVMNTEAFF. For the CDR3, the DNA is TGTGCCAGCAGCAAAGGTTCAGGGGTCATGAACACTGAAGCTTTCTTT.

This clone was observed a single time. V and J are TRBV5-1 and TRBJ2-7, with D hard to call. The CDR3 covers 15 residues. Germline lookup yields CDR1 SGHRS and CDR2 YFSETQ. V lost 1 base and J lost 2, with 13 bases in between. DNA of the CDR3: TGCGCCAGCAGCTTGAACGGTCAAATAACCTACGAGCAGTACTTC. It specifies CASSLNGQITYEQYF. The full variable domain, its missing parts supplied by reference TRBV5-1 and TRBJ2-7, is KAGVTQTPRYLIKTRGQQVTLSCSPISGHRSVSWYQQTPGQGLQFLFEYFSETQRNKGNFPGRFSGRQFSNSRSEMNVSTLELGDSALYLCASSLNGQITYEQYFGPGTRLTVT.

This chain connects TRBV13 to TRBJ1-2; D uncertain. The CDR3 runs 15 residues. The germline V gene encodes CDR1 PRHDT and CDR2 FYEKMQ (reference sequence). V lost 6 bases to trimming and J lost 1 base, with 15 bases between them. This chain's CDR3 is CASREGANINYGYTF. The DNA of the CDR3 is TGTGCCAGCAGAGAAGGCGCTAACATTAACTATGGCTACACCTTC.

The genes are TRBV6-2 or TRBV6-3 and TRBJ2-5; 11 bases fit TRBD2. The germline gives CDR1 MNHEY, CDR2 SVGEGT. This CDR3 region has 14 residues. J gave up 2 bases and V 6 bases, and 2 bases lay outside the gene matches. The CDR3 coding sequence is TGTGCCAGCAGCCCTAGCGGGAGGCAAGAGACCCAGTACTTC. It is translated as CASSPSGRQETQYF.

V is TRBV6-5 and J is TRBJ2-7; 14 nucleotides line up with TRBD2. The V and J ends lost 4 bases and 3 bases, in that order; junction bases with no gene match: 5. Germline V lookup: CDR1 MNHEY, CDR2 SVGAGI. The CDR3 spans 16 residues. This CDR3 reads CASSFQTSGRGYEQYF. CDR3 nucleotide sequence: TGTGCCAGCAGTTTCCAGACTAGCGGGAGGGGCTACGAGCAGTACTTC.

This chain uses TRBV2 with TRBJ1-6; D gene unclear. Germline assignment: CDR1 SNHLY and CDR2 FYNNEI. Trimming pared 3 bases from V and 9 bases from J, leaving 6 bases between. This CDR3 has 12 amino acids. The CDR3 here is CASSDVSSPLHF. The CDR3 DNA sequence: TGTGCCAGCAGTGATGTTTCTTCACCCCTCCACTTT.

The chain has TRBV4-1 and TRBJ2-3; 8 bases are a match to TRBD1. Germline CDR1 is MGHRA and CDR2 is YSYEKL. V shed 0 bases and J 3 bases; nucleotides not matched to a gene: 5. This CDR3 has 16 amino acids. CDR3 DNA sequence: TGCGCCAGCAGCCAAGAAGTCACAGGGGGAACAGATACGCAGTATTTT. Amino acid sequence: CASSQEVTGGTDTQYF.

The V and J genes are TRBV3-1 (or the pseudogene TRBV3-2) and TRBJ2-7; either TRBD1 or TRBD2 may fit D (5 bases each). The V gene's germline CDR1 is LGHDT and CDR2 YNNKEL (reference sequence). The CDR3 is 15 amino acids. V was clipped by 3 bases and J by 4 bases, with 16 bases between them. The CDR3: CASSHGPGTSYEQYF. The DNA for the CDR3 is TGTGCCAGCAGCCACGGACCCGGGACGTCATACGAGCAGTACTTC.

The chain carries TRBV2 and TRBJ2-3; D remains ambiguous. CDR1 is SNHLY, CDR2 FYNNEI, per germline. Trimming took 2 bases from V and 3 from J, leaving 9 bases between them. CDR3 length: 14 residues. This CDR3 is CASSEPHGTDTQYF. DNA for the CDR3: TGTGCCAGCAGTGAACCCCATGGGACAGATACGCAGTATTTT.

V and J are TRBV3-1 (or the pseudogene TRBV3-2) and TRBJ2-1; 9 positions agree with TRBD2. This CDR3 contains 17 residues. V trimming: 4 bases; J trimming: 4 bases; junction bases outside the gene matches: 11. Germline CDR1 is LGHDT and CDR2 is YNNKEL (reference sequence). CDR3 in amino acids: CASSLSGGLAIYNEQFF. The CDR3 DNA reads TGTGCCAGCAGCCTGTCCGGTGGACTAGCGATATACAATGAGCAGTTCTTC.

This clone was seen just once. V and J are TRBV6-1 and TRBJ1-2; 8 nucleotides match TRBD1. This CDR3 is built from 13 residues. The germline V gene has CDR1 MNHNS and CDR2 SASEGT. J gave up 6 bases and V 3 bases, and 3 bases lay outside the gene matches. This CDR3 reads CASSDPGGHGYTF. As DNA, the CDR3 is TGTGCCAGCAGTGATCCAGGGGGCCATGGCTACACCTTC.

This clone was observed a handful of times. This rearrangement joins TRBV28 to TRBJ1-2; no definite D call. The V gene lost 2 bases and the J gene lost 7 bases, with 11 bases spanning the gap. This CDR3 is 13 amino acids long. Germline V gene lookup returns CDR1 MDHEN and CDR2 SYDVKM. Here the CDR3 reads CASSLGSHPGYTF. The CDR3 region has the DNA TGTGCCAGCAGTTTAGGCTCCCATCCTGGCTACACCTTC.

The rearrangement joins TRBV5-6 to TRBJ2-2; TRBD2 matches 12 bases. CDR3 size: 16 residues. Losses at the gene ends were 4 bases for V and 2 bases for J; bases not matched to a gene: 3. Germline CDR1 SGHDT, CDR2 YYEEEE. In nucleotides, the CDR3 is TGTGCCAGCAGCACACTAGCGGGAGGTAACACCGGGGAGCTGTTTTTT. Translated, it gives CASSTLAGGNTGELFF.

The CDR3 nucleotides are TGTGCCAGCAGTTTATGGGGGCCCTTCGATGAGCAGTTCTTC. It encodes CASSLWGPFDEQFF. The rearrangement joins TRBV28 to TRBJ2-1, with D possibly being TRBD1 (5 bases). Deletions cut 0 bases from V and 8 bases from J, with 11 bases between. Germline loops: CDR1 MDHEN, CDR2 SYDVKM. The CDR3 contains 14 residues.